The rows below give T cell receptor beta chains drawn from one sample of a study of cytotoxic CD8 clonotypes in ibrutinib-treated CLL. Generated by immunoSEQ multiplex PCR, the TCRdb table keeps only in-frame clones and is missing some. The data contain about 15,000 clones, approximately 52% of them singletons. Sequencing used PBMCs, obtained at an approximately 26-month disease-progression time point, from a patient treated with ibrutinib. The source of these receptors is a human donor with chronic lymphocytic leukemia. Both conserved end residues are part of each CDR3. D genes are given only for firm matches. Only part of the rows carry a size: once, few, many, or a class if the clone is expanded.

TRBJ1-1 | 14 | TRBV19 | once | TRBD1 | TGTGCCAGTAGTAAACAGGGGGGAGGCACTGAAGCTTTCTTT | CASSKQGGGTEAFF
TRBJ2-3 | 15 | TRBV6-6 | few | NA | TGTGCCAGCAGTTACCTGGACAGCCCCACAGATACGCAGTATTTT | CASSYLDSPTDTQYF
TRBJ1-1 | 13 | TRBV5-1 | NA | NA | TGCGCCAGCAGCGATGTTATGAACACTGAAGCTTTCTTT | CASSDVMNTEAFF
TRBJ2-1 | 15 | TRBV27 | medium-sized | NA | TGTGCCAGCAGTCCACAGACAGATTCGAACAATGAGCAGTTCTTC | CASSPQTDSNNEQFF
TRBJ1-6 | 13 | TRBV30 | NA | NA | TGTGCCTGGGACAAGACCTATAATTCACCCCTCCACTTT | CAWDKTYNSPLHF
TRBJ2-3 | 12 | TRBV10-3 | NA | TRBD1 | TGTGCCACCAACCAGGGGGCTGATACGCAGTATTTT | CATNQGADTQYF
TRBJ1-2 | 15 | TRBV27 | NA | NA | TGTGCCAGCAGGAGCCGACCCCAGGGTGACTATGGCTACACCTTC | CASRSRPQGDYGYTF
TRBJ2-7 | 16 | TRBV5-1 | NA | NA | TGCGCCAGCAGCAAGGATAGGGGCCCAGTTACCTACGAGCAGTACTTC | CASSKDRGPVTYEQYF
TRBJ2-3 | 19 | TRBV4-1 | NA | NA | TGCGCCAGCAGCCAAGATGCGACAGTGGGGTCATCCGGCACAGATACGCAGTATTTT | CASSQDATVGSSGTDTQYF
TRBJ2-7 | 14 | TRBV5-1 | NA | NA | TGCGCCAGCAGCTCCCAGGGGGGAAACTACGAGCAGTACTTC | CASSSQGGNYEQYF
TRBJ2-3 | 16 | TRBV7-9 | NA | TRBD2 | TGTGCCAGCAGCTTACTATTGGGACTAGCAGTGGATACGCAGTATTTT | CASSLLLGLAVDTQYF
TRBJ1-6 | 11 | TRBV2 | medium-sized | NA | TGTGCCAGCAGCGGTACTTCACCCCTCCACTTT | CASSGTSPLHF
TRBJ1-1 | 12 | TRBV23-1 | NA | NA | TGCGCCAGCAGTCAATCCGACACTGAAGCTTTCTTT | CASSQSDTEAFF
TRBJ2-1 | 13 | TRBV29-1 | NA | TRBD2 | TGCAGCGAAACTAGCGGGGAGAACAATGAGCAGTTCTTC | CSETSGENNEQFF
TRBJ1-2 | 14 | TRBV19 | NA | NA | TGTGCCAGTAGTTTCTTCCAGGGGCCTTCCGGCTACACCTTC | CASSFFQGPSGYTF
TRBJ1-3 | 12 | TRBV7-6 | NA | NA | TGTGCCAGCAGCTTAATCGAAAACACCATATATTTT | CASSLIENTIYF
TRBJ2-7 | 15 | TRBV27 | NA | NA | TGTGCCAGCAGACCCCCGGGACGGTCCTCCTACGAGCAGTACTTC | CASRPPGRSSYEQYF
TRBJ1-5 | 13 | TRBV19 | few | NA | TGTGCCAGTAGTCTAAGGACCGGGCAGCCCCAGCATTTT | CASSLRTGQPQHF
TRBJ1-2 | 14 | TRBV2 | NA | NA | TGTGCCAGCAGTGAGGTCGAGGAAGTGGGGGGCTACACCTTC | CASSEVEEVGGYTF
TRBJ2-1 | 15 | TRBV11-1 | few | TRBD1 | TGTGCCAGCAGCTTAGCACAGGGGGACTACAATGAGCAGTTCTTC | CASSLAQGDYNEQFF
TRBJ2-3 | 14 | TRBV5-4 | few | NA | TGTGCCAGCAGCCCCAGGGGCGGGGGAGATACGCAGTATTTT | CASSPRGGGDTQYF
TRBJ1-2 | 16 | TRBV7-4 | NA | NA | TGTGCCAGCAGCTGGAAGTTCACTCGAAAGACCTATGGCTACACCTTC | CASSWKFTRKTYGYTF
TRBJ2-7 | 14 | TRBV7-6 | NA | NA | TGTGCCAGCTCCGCCGCACCGAACTCCTACGAGCAGTACTTC | CASSAAPNSYEQYF
TRBJ1-2 | 12 | TRBV10-3 | few | TRBD1 | TGTGCCATCAGCCCGGGACAGCATGGCTACACCTTC | CAISPGQHGYTF
TRBJ2-1 | 15 | TRBV5-5 | NA | NA | TGTGCCGGACGGCAGGGTTCTACTGGCTACAATGAGCAGTTCTTC | CAGRQGSTGYNEQFF
TRBJ2-2 | 16 | TRBV5-1 | NA | TRBD2 | TGCGCCAGCAGCACCCTAGCGGGGGGGCAAACCGGGGAGCTGTTTTTT | CASSTLAGGQTGELFF
TRBJ2-1 | 13 | TRBV5-1 | NA | NA | TGCGCCAGTACTCGCATGAACCACAATGAGCAGTTCTTC | CASTRMNHNEQFF
TRBJ2-7 | 11 | TRBV25-1 | few | NA | TGTGCCAGCAGTGAAGGGTGGGAGCAGTACTTC | CASSEGWEQYF
TRBJ1-6 | 15 | TRBV27 | NA | NA | TGTGCCAGCAGTTTCTCCCGGGTCTCTAATTCACCCCTCCACTTT | CASSFSRVSNSPLHF
TRBJ1-6 | 14 | TRBV5-6 | few | TRBD1 | TGTGCCAGCAGCTGGGGACAGGCTAATTCACCCCTCCACTTT | CASSWGQANSPLHF
TRBJ2-1 | 16 | TRBV29-1 | NA | NA | TGCAGCGTTGTTGAGTCCAGGCCGAGCTCCTACAATGAGCAGTTCTTC | CSVVESRPSSYNEQFF
TRBJ1-6 | 14 | TRBV27 | NA | NA | TGTGCCAGCAGTTTCAGGGGAAAGGAATCACCCCTCCACTTT | CASSFRGKESPLHF
TRBJ1-1 | 14 | TRBV11-2 | once | NA | TGTGCCAGCAGCTTAGAGGGCGTGGGGGCTGGGGCTTTCTTT | CASSLEGVGAGAFF
TRBJ2-1 | 14 | TRBV7-9 | NA | NA | TGTGCCAGCAGCCCCCAGGGGCCCTACAATGAGCAGTTCTTC | CASSPQGPYNEQFF
TRBJ1-2 | 13 | TRBV5-6 | NA | TRBD1 | TGTGCCGGCCAGACAGGGGGAAACTATGGCTACACCTTC | CAGQTGGNYGYTF
TRBJ1-1 | 13 | TRBV5-4 | few | NA | TGTGCCAGCAGCTTGGACAGGGCCTCTGAAGCTTTCTTT | CASSLDRASEAFF
TRBJ1-4 | 14 | TRBV18 | NA | NA | TGTGCCAGCTCATCGACAGGTAGAAACGAAAAACTGTTTTTT | CASSSTGRNEKLFF
TRBJ2-5 | 13 | TRBV29-1 | NA | NA | TGCAGCGTTGACATAGATCCGGGAGAGACCCAGTACTTC | CSVDIDPGETQYF
TRBJ2-1 | 10 | TRBV10-2 | few | NA | TGCGCCAGCAGTGACGGGGAGCAGTTCTTC | CASSDGEQFF
TRBJ2-7 | 15 | TRBV25-1 | medium-sized | NA | TGTGCCAGCACCCAAGACCGGGACGGGGACTACGAGCAGTACTTC | CASTQDRDGDYEQYF
TRBJ1-3 | 15 | TRBV6-5 | NA | NA | TGTGCCAGCAGAAAGGACATATACTCTGGAAACACCATATATTTT | CASRKDIYSGNTIYF
TRBJ1-6 | 13 | TRBV6-5 | once | NA | TGTGCCAGCAACCGACAGTATAATTCACCCCTCCACTTT | CASNRQYNSPLHF
TRBJ2-5 | 14 | TRBV29-1 | few | TRBD2 | TGCAGCGTTGAGCGGGGGGCGAACTTGGAGACCCAGTACTTC | CSVERGANLETQYF
TRBJ2-2 | 18 | TRBV4-1 | NA | TRBD2 | TGCGCCAGCAGCCAAGAGGCCGAGGCAGCGGGGATTTCCGGGGAGCTGTTTTTT | CASSQEAEAAGISGELFF
TRBJ2-7 | 15 | TRBV5-4 | NA | NA | TGTGCCAGCAGCTTGGAGGCGGATCCCTCCTACGAGCAGTACTTC | CASSLEADPSYEQYF
TRBJ2-3 | 15 | TRBV7-9 | NA | NA | TGTGCCAGCAGCCTAAGACAGGATATCACAGATACGCAGTATTTT | CASSLRQDITDTQYF
TRBJ1-6 | 14 | TRBV7-9 | NA | NA | TGTGCCGGCGTCTGGGGTTTGATAAATTCACCCCTCCACTTT | CAGVWGLINSPLHF
TRBJ1-2 | 15 | TRBV4-1 | NA | NA | TGCGCCAGCAGCCAAGAAAAGGGTGCAATCTATGGCTACACCTTC | CASSQEKGAIYGYTF
TRBJ1-1 | 12 | TRBV30 | NA | NA | TGTGCCTGGATCCCAGGGTGGACTGAAGCTTTCTTT | CAWIPGWTEAFF
TRBJ2-4 | 15 | TRBV12-5 | NA | TRBD1 | TGTGCTAGTGGTTCCCGAACAGGGGCCTCCAACATTCAGTACTTC | CASGSRTGASNIQYF
TRBJ2-3 | 12 | TRBV15 | NA | NA | TGTGCCACCAGCAGGGTAACAGATACGCAGTATTTT | CATSRVTDTQYF
TRBJ2-5 | 12 | TRBV5-6 | NA | NA | TGTGCCAGCAGCTTGGCCGTGGAGACCCAGTACTTC | CASSLAVETQYF
TRBJ2-5 | 16 | TRBV9 | NA | TRBD2 | TGTGCCAGCAGCGCCCCAGACCAGCGGGGGCGAGAGACCCAGTACTTC | CASSAPDQRGRETQYF
TRBJ1-1 | 16 | TRBV19 | NA | NA | TGTGCCAGTACCAATATGGAGGGTCTTAGGAACACTGAAGCTTTCTTT | CASTNMEGLRNTEAFF
TRBJ2-7 | 18 | TRBV18 | few | TRBD1 | TGTGCCAGCTCACCACCTGGTCCGGGGACAGGGCAGCGGGTCGAGCAGTACTTC | CASSPPGPGTGQRVEQYF
TRBJ2-7 | 17 | TRBV12-2 | large | NA | TGTGCAAGTAGGCCTTCCCCGGGACCGCTGCAGTCCTACGAGCAGTACTTC | CASRPSPGPLQSYEQYF
TRBJ1-5 | 12 | TRBV2 | few | NA | TGTGCCAGCAGTATAAGCAATCAGCCCCAGCATTTT | CASSISNQPQHF